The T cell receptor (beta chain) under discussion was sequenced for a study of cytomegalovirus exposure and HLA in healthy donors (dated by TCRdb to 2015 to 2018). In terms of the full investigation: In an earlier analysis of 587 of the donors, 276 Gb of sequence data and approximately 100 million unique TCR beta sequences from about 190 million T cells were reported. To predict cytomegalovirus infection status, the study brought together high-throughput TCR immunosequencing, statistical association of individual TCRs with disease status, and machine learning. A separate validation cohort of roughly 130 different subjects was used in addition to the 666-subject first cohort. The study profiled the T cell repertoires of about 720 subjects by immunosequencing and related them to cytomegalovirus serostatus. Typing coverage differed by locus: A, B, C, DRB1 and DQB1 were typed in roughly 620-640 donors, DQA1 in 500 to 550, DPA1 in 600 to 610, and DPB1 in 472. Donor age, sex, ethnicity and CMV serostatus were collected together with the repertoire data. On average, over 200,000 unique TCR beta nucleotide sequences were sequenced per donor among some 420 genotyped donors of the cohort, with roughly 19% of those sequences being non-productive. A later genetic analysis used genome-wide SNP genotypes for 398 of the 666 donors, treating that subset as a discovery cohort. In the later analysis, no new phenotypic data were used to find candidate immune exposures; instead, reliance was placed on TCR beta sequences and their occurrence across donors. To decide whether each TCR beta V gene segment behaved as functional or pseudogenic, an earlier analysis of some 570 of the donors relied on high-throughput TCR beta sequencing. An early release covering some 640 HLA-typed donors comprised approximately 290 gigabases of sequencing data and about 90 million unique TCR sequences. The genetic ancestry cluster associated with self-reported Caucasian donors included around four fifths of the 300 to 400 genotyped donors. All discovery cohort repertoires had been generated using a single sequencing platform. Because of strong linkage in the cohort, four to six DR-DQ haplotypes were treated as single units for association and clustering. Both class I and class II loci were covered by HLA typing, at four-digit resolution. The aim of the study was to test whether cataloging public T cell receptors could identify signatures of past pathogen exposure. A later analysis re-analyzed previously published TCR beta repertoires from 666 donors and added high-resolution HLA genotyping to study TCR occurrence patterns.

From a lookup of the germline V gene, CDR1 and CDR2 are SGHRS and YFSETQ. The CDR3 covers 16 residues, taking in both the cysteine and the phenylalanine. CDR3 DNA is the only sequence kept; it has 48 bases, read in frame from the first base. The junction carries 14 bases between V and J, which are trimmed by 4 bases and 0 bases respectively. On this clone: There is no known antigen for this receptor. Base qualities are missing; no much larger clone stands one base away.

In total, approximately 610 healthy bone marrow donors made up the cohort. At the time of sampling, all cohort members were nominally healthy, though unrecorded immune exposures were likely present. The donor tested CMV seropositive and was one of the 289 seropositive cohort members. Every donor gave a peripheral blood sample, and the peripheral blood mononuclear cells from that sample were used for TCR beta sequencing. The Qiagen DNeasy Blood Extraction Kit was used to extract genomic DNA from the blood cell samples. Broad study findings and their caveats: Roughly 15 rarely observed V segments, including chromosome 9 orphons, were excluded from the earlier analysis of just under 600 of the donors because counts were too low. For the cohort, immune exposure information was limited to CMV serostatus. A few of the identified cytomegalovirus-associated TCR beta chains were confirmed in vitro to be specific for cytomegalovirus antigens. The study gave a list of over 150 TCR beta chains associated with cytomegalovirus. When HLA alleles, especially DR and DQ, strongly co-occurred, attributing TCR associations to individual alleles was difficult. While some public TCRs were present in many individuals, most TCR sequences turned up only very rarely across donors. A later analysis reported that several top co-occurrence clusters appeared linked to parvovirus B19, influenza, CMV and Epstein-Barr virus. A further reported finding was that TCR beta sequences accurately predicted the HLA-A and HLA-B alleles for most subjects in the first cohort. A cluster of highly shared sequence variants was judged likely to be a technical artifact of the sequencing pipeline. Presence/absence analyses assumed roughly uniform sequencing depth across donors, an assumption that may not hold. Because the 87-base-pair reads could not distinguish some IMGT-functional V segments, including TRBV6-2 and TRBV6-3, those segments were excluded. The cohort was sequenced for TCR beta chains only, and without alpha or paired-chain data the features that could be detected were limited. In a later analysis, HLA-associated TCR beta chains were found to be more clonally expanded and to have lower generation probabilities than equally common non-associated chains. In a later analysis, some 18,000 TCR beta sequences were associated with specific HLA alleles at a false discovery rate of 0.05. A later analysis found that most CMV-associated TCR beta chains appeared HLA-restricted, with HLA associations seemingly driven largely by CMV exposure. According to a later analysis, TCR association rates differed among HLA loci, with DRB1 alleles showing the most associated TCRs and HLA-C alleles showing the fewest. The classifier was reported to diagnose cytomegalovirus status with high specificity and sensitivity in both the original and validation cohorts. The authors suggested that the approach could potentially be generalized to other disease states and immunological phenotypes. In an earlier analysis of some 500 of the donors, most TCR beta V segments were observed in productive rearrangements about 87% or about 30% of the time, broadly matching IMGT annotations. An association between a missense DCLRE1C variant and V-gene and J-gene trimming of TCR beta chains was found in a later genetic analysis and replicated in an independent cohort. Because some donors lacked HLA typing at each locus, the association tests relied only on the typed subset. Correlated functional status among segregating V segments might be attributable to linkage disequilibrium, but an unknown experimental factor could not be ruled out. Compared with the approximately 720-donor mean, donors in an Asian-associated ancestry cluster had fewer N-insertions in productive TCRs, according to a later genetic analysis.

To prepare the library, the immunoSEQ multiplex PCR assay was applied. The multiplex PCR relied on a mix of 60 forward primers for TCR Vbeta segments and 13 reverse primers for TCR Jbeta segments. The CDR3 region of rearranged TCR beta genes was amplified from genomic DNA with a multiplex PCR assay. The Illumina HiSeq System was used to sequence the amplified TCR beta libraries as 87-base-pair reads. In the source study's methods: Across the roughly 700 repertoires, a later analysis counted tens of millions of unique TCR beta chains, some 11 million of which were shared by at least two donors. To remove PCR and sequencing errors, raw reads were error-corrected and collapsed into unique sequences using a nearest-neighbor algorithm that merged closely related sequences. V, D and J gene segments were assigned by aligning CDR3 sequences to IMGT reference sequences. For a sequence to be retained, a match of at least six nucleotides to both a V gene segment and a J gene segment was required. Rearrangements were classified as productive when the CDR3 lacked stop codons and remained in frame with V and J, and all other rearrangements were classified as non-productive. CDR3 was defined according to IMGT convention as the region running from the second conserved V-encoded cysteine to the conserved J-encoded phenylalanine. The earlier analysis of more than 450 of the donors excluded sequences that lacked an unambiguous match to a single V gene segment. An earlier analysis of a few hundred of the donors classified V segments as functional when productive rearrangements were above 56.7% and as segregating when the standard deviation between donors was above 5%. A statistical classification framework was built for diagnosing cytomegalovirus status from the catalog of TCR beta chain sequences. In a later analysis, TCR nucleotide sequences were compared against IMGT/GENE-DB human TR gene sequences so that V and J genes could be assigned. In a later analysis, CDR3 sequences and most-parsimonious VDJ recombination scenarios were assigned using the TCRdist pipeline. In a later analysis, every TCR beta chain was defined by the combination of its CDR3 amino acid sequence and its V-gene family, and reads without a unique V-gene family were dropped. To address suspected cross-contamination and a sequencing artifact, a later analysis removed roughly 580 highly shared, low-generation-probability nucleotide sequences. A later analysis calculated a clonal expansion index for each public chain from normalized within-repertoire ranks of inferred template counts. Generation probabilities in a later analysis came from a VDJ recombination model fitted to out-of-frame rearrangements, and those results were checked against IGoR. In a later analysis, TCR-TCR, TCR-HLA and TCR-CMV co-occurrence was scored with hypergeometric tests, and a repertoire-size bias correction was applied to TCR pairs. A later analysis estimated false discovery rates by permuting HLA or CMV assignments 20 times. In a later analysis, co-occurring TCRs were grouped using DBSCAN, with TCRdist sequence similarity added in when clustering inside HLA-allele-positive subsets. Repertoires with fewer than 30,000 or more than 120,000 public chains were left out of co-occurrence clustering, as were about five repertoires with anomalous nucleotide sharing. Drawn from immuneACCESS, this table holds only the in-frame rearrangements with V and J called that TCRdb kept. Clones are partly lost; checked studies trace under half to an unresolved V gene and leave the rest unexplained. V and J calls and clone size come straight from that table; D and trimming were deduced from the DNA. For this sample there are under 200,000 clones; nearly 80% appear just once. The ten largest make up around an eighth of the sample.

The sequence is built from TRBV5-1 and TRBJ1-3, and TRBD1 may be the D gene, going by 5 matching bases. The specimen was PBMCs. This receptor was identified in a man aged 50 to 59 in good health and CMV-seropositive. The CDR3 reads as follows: CASSRGQAASGNTIYF. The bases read TGCGCCAGCAGCAGAGGACAAGCAGCCTCTGGAAACACCATATATTTT.